This TCR beta chain was identified in a study of CD8 T cells in ankylosing spondylitis listed by TCRdb under 2017. Context from the whole study: To find TCR variants linked to disease, the study profiled T cell receptor beta repertoires in ankylosing spondylitis patients and healthy donors. The whole study cohort included roughly 110 healthy donors and about two dozen ankylosing spondylitis patients. Peripheral blood was sampled, and synovial fluid was additionally collected from ankylosing spondylitis patients. The full study reports these points: The disease-linked clones were reported to be significantly enriched in matched synovial fluid samples from ankylosing spondylitis patients. Some TCR beta motif variants had previously been reported in synovial fluid and blood of reactive arthritis patients, which suggested common disease-initiation mechanisms. The disease-linked clones showed a CD8+ phenotype and occurred at relatively low frequencies in peripheral blood. Blood from ankylosing spondylitis patients appeared to be characterized by a TCR beta motif made up of under 10 highly homologous amino acid variants.

The CDR3 measures 15 amino acids from cysteine to phenylalanine. Only the CDR3 DNA is retained, 45 bases long and in frame from the first base. CDR1 SSHAT and CDR2 FNYEAQ are derived from the germline V gene (reference sequence). Synovial fluid samples and blood samples obtained from the same ankylosing spondylitis patients were matched. This clonotype was found many times. The target of this receptor is not known. At one of its ends the junction is not consistent with the germline gene, which may arise from a read error. Reads for this sample came from an Illumina HiSeq 2500. Quantitative 5'-RACE with molecular barcodes was used to prepare TCR beta libraries. In the original analysis: A new computational method based on a probabilistic model of VDJ rearrangement was used to identify disease-linked TCR variants. The raw public data were reprocessed by TCRdb itself: fastp quality trimming at Q25, MiXCR clonotype calling, in-frame beta chains only. Rows with one shared CDR3 protein collapse into an entry with the most common genes and DNA. The authors' filters were not applied to this entry. The sample table records 50,000 to 75,000 distinct CDR3 sequences; 6.2% of these occur just once. The ten largest clones take up around 5% of the sample.

The chain was built from TRBV7-7 and TRBJ2-1, with the D gene too uncertain to name. Material for sequencing was synovial fluid, either unsorted or a sorted T cell fraction (not recorded which). The receptor was derived from a male donor with ankylosing spondylitis. CDR3 sequence: CASSLVTDGWDEQFF. The DNA sequence is given as TGTGCTAGCAGCTTAGTTACGGACGGGTGGGATGAGCAGTTCTTC.